The TCR beta chain under discussion was sequenced for a study of T cell responses to AZD1222 COVID-19 vaccine. This CDR3 has 14 residues. Per germline, CDR1 MNHEY and CDR2 SVGEGT. V was cut by 2 bases and J by 0 bases, with 7 bases left in between. Only one count was recorded for this clone. Clones were sequenced by immunoSEQ multiplex PCR, and TCRdb holds only the in-frame ones, with some missing. The sample yields some 150,000 clones, 90% seen once. The chain carries TRBV6-2 or TRBV6-3 and TRBJ1-1, with D uncertain. Specimen: peripheral blood, collected 28 days after the second AZD1222 dose. The TCR originated in an adult who received the AZD1222 COVID-19 vaccine. CDR3 loop: CASSYTTVNTEAFF. CDR3 nucleotides: TGTGCCAGCAGTTACACGACGGTGAACACTGAAGCTTTCTTT.